This T cell receptor beta chain was identified in a study of blood T cell repertoires in COVID-19. The germline V gene encodes CDR1 MNHEY and CDR2 SVGAGI. The CDR3 spans 14 residues. Trimming removed 0 bases at V and 1 base at J, with 6 bases between. The repertoire was sequenced with immunoSEQ multiplex PCR; TCRdb's copy has only in-frame clones and lacks some. The sample has 200,000 to 250,000 clones, under 90% seen once. Sequencing was done on a sample of peripheral blood. This TCR was recovered from a woman aged 80 or older with COVID-19, enrolled during active disease. This chain joins TRBV6-5 and TRBJ1-1; D not certain. CDR3 region: CASSYSNRNTEAFF. The DNA of the CDR3 is TGTGCCAGCAGTTACTCGAACAGGAACACTGAAGCTTTCTTT.